The clone carrying this T cell receptor (beta chain) was seen a few times. Its antigen is as yet unknown. The sample belongs to a study of response to subunit inactivated influenza vaccine. General study points: Authors suggested seasonal influenza vaccinations each recruit few new T cells.

TCRdb itself ran the RT-PCR reads through MiXCR, one entry per CDR3 protein. The table lists just over 300,000 distinct CDR3 sequences, 21% of them singletons. The germline V gene has CDR1 MDHEN and CDR2 SYDVKM. V was clipped by 4 bases and J by 5 bases; unmatched bases: 8. The CDR3 has 16 amino acids. Sequences were derived from PBMCs from blood, sampled less than 22 months after vaccination. The receptor's source is a man between 45 and 75 years old who received an inactivated influenza vaccine. V usage is TRBV28 and J usage is TRBJ2-2; 9 bases align to TRBD2. The chain's CDR3 is CASSSQREAGTGELFF. Here the CDR3 DNA reads TGTGCCAGCAGTTCTCAGCGGGAGGCCGGAACCGGGGAGCTGTTTTTT.